Detailed here is one T cell receptor beta chain. Its target is not known. This sample is part of a study of cytomegalovirus exposure and HLA in healthy donors. In the PCR, 60 Vbeta and 13 Jbeta primers were used. Generated by immunoSEQ multiplex PCR, the TCRdb table keeps only in-frame clones and is missing some. The table records about 98,000 clones, around 68% of them present only once. Germline values: CDR1 SGHNT, CDR2 YENEEA. This CDR3 region has 14 residues. Trimming left V 1 base short and J 0 bases short, with 7 bases between. Study-wide results and caveats: A later analysis reportedly found that, within productive TCRs, an Asian-associated ancestry cluster had fewer N-insertions than the mean observed across the roughly 700 donors. The records held CMV serostatus as the only immune exposure information. Data from an earlier analysis indicated that most TCR beta V segments were productive either about 87% or about 30% of the time.

Sequencing was done on a sample of PBMCs. The sequence was collected from a female donor in good health and CMV-seronegative. The chain couples TRBV11-3 to TRBJ2-7, with D unresolved. This CDR3 reads CASSLGFSSYEQYF. CDR3 bases: TGTGCCAGCAGCTTAGGTTTTAGCTCCTACGAGCAGTACTTC. Supplemented by reference TRBV11-3 and TRBJ2-7, the full variable domain reads EAGVVQSPRYKIIEKKQPVAFWCNPISGHNTLYWYLQNLGQGPELLIRYENEEAVDDSQLPKDRFSAERLKGVDSTLKIQPAELGDSAVYLCASSLGFSSYEQYFGPGTRLTVT.